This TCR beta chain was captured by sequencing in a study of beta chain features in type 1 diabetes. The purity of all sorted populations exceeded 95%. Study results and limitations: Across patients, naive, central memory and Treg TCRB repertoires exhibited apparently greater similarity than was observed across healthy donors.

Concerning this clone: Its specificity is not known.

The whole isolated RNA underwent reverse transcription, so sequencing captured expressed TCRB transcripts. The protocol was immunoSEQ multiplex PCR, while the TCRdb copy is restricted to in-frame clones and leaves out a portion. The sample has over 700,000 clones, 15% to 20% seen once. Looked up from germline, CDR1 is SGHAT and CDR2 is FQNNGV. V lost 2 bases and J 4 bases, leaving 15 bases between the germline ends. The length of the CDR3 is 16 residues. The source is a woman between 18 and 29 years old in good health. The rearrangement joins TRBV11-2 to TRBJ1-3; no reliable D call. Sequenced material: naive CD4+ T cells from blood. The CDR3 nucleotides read TGTGCCAGCAGCTTAACGGGATCTCTGCTGGGAAACACCATATATTTT. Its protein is CASSLTGSLLGNTIYF.